These T cell receptor beta chains were read from a single sample in a study of cytomegalovirus exposure and HLA in healthy donors. Sequenced by immunoSEQ multiplex PCR; TCRdb stores in-frame clones only, minus some. The repertoire has 100,000 to 150,000 clones, 55% to 75% of them found once; the top ten carry 2.9%. The sequenced sample was PBMCs. The receptors were sampled from a human donor in good health. CDR3s leave out the opening cysteine and the closing phenylalanine or tryptophan. D genes are given only for firm matches. Size is stated for part of the rows, as once, few or many counts, or as a class when the clone is expanded.

>TRBV7-2|TRBD1|few
ASSFRPQGGQANTGELF
>TRBV10-3|TRBD1|NA
ATGLTGNYEQY
>TRBV7-9|NA|NA
ASSSGMIGYEQY
>TRBV2|NA|NA
AEGGVPLH
>TRBV30|NA|NA
AWTPQGGYGYT
>TRBV7-9|TRBD1|NA
ASSLVDRGRGPGELF
>TRBV14|NA|NA
ASSQVEPSTDTQY
>TRBV11-2|TRBD1|NA
ASSPKDRGDSEAF
>TRBV28|NA|NA
ASSFEWGDNEQF
>TRBV5-4|TRBD1|NA
ASSSKIGGGETQY
>TRBV4-3|NA|NA
ASSQGAGFSYNEQF
>TRBV10-1|NA|NA
ARANSSYNEQF
>TRBV30|NA|NA
AWRAGTIADTQY
>TRBV6-5|NA|NA
ASSYGVTGRTEAF
>TRBV7-3|NA|NA
ASSLARADTQY
>TRBV6-6|TRBD1|NA
ASSSDRGFSYT
>TRBV2|TRBD1|few
ASSKRDSHTGELF
>TRBV6-5|NA|NA
ASGRGGTEAF
>TRBV7-2|NA|NA
ASSSTTPGQTEKLF
>TRBV25-1|TRBD1|NA
ASSGGQGMY
>TRBV7-9|NA|NA
ASSLDVRGYEQY
>TRBV28|TRBD1|NA
ASSLSLGQGKNIQY
>TRBV28|TRBD1|NA
ASSAPGQGGYT
>TRBV5-1|TRBD1|few
ASSGAPGGAGETQY
>TRBV11-1|NA|NA
ASSLRDEQY
>TRBV6-1|TRBD2|NA
ASSEGGLASYTGELF
>TRBV7-2|NA|NA
ASTVGGNIQY
>TRBV9|TRBD2|NA
ASSPTSGGYGTQY
>TRBV19|NA|few
ASRYQGSGTEAF